This TCR beta chain was documented in a study of T cell repertoires in cytomegalovirus infection. This clonotype was counted at least ten times. Via MiXCR, TCRdb re-called the reads, giving one row per CDR3 protein. The sample yields 200,000 to 300,000 distinct CDR3 sequences, around 13% seen once. The receptor was isolated from a human donor in good health (CMV status not recorded). Some clones in this sample may be carry-over from other donors' samples. Sample: PBMCs.

The CDR3 bases are TGTGCCAGCAGTGAGACAGGGTGGGACACTGAAGCTTTCTTT. Its protein is CASSETGWDTEAFF. The chain uses TRBV2 and TRBJ1-1; 7 bases agree with TRBD1. Germline loops: CDR1 SNHLY, CDR2 FYNNEI. The CDR3 length is 14 residues. With 3 bases clipped from V and 3 bases from J, the junction kept 4 bases outside the gene matches.